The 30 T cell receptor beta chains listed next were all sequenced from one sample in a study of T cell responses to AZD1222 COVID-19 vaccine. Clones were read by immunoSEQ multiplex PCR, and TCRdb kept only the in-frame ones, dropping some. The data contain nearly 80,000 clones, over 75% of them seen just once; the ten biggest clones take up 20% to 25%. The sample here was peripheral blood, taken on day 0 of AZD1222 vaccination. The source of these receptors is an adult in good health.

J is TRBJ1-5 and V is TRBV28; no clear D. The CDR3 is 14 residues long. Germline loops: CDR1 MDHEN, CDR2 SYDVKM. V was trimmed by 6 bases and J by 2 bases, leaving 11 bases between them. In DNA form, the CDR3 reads TGTGCCAGCAGAGAGCAGGACGGCAATCAGCCCCAGCATTTT. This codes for CASREQDGNQPQHF.

CDR3 nucleotide sequence: TGTGCCAGCAGTCTACGTTCAACAGGGAACTACGAGCAGTACTTC. Residues: CASSLRSTGNYEQYF. The chain recombines TRBV27 with TRBJ2-7, with D maybe TRBD1 (6 bases). There are 15 residues in the CDR3. The germline V gene has CDR1 MNHEY and CDR2 SMNVEV (reference sequence). Between the trimmed V and J ends, which lost 5 bases and 3 bases, there was a span of 17 bases.

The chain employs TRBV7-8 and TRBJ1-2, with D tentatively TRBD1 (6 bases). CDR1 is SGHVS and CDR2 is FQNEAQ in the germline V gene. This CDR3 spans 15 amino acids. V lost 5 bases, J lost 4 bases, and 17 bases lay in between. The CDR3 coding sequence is TGTGCCAGCAGCCGGGTGGGGGCCGTCGGCTATGGCTACACCTTC. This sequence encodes CASSRVGAVGYGYTF.

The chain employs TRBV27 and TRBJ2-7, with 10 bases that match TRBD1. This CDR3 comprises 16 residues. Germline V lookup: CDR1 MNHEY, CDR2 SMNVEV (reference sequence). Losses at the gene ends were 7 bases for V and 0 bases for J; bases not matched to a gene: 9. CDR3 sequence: CASKPRGTGASYEQYF. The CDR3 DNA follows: TGTGCCAGCAAACCTCGGGGGACAGGGGCCTCCTACGAGCAGTACTTC.

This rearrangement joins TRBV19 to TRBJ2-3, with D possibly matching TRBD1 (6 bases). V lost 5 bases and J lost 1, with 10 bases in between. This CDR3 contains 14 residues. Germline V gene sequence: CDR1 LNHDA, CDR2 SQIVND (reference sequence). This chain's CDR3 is CASSVGQRTDTQYF. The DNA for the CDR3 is TGTGCCAGTAGTGTAGGACAGCGCACAGATACGCAGTATTTT.

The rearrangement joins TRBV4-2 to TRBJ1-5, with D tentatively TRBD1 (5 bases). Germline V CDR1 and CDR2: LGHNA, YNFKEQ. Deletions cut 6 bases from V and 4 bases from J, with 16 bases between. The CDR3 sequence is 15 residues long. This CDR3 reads CASSQEGLANQPQHF. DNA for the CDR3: TGTGCCAGCAGTCAGGAGGGACTTGCAAATCAGCCCCAGCATTTT.

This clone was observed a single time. CDR3 DNA: TGTGCCAGCAGTTACTCGGGGGACAACTATGGCTACACCTTC. It codes for CASSYSGDNYGYTF. The chain is built from TRBV6-5 and TRBJ1-2, with D maybe TRBD1 (5 bases). The V gene lost 0 bases and the J gene lost 2 bases, with 7 bases spanning the gap. CDR3 length: 14 amino acids. CDR1 and CDR2 from the germline V gene are MNHEY and SVGAGI.

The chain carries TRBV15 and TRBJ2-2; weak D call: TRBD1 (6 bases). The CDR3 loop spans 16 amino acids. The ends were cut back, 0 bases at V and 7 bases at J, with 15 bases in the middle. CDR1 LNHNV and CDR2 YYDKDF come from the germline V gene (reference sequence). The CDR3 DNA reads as TGTGCCACCAGCAGAGATGATACAGGGAAAATCGGGGAGCTGTTTTTT. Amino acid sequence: CATSRDDTGKIGELFF. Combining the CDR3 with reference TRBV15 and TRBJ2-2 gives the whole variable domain DAMVIQNPRYQVTQFGKPVTLSCSQTLNHNVMYWYQQKSSQAPKLLFHYYDKDFNNEADTPDNFQSRRPNTSFCFLDIRSPGLGDTAMYLCATSRDDTGKIGELFFGEGSRLTVL.

The CDR3 nucleotides read TGTGCCACCAGCAGAGATCAATCGGGCACCGAAGCTTTCTTT. Its translation: CATSRDQSGTEAFF. This sequence joins TRBV15 and TRBJ1-1, with D unclear. The CDR3 contains 14 residues. Germline lookup yields CDR1 LNHNV and CDR2 YYDKDF (reference sequence). The V and J ends lost 0 bases and 8 bases respectively, with 13 bases between them.

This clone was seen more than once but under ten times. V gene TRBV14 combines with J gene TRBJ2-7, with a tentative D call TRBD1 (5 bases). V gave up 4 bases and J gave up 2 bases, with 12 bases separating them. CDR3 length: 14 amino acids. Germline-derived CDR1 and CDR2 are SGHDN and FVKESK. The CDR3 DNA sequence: TGTGCCAGCAGCCCCATGACAGTAGCCTACGAGCAGTACTTC. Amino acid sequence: CASSPMTVAYEQYF.

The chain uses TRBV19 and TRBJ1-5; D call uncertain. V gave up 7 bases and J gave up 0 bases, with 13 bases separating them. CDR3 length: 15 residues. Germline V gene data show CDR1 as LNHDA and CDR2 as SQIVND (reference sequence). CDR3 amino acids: CASTARHSSNQPQHF. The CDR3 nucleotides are TGTGCCAGTACGGCCAGACACTCTAGCAATCAGCCCCAGCATTTT.

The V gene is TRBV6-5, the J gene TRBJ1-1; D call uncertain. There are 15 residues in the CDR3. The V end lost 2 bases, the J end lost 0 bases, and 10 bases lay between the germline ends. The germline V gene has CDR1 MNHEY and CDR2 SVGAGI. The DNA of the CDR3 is TGTGCCAGCAGTTACGGCAGCGTCATGAACACTGAAGCTTTCTTT. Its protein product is CASSYGSVMNTEAFF.

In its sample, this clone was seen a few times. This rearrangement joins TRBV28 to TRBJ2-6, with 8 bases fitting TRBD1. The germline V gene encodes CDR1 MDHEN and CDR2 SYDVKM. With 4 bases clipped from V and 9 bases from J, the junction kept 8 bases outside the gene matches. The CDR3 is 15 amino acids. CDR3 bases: TGTGCCAGCAGTTCTGCTGGGACAGGCAGCAACGTCCTGACTTTC. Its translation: CASSSAGTGSNVLTF.

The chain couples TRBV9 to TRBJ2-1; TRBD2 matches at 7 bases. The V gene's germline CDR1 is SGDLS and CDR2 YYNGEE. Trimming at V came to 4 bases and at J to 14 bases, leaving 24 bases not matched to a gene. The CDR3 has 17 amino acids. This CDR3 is CASSPNPSVFPSGEEFF. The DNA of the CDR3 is TGTGCCAGCAGCCCGAACCCCTCGGTCTTCCCTAGCGGCGAGGAGTTCTTC.

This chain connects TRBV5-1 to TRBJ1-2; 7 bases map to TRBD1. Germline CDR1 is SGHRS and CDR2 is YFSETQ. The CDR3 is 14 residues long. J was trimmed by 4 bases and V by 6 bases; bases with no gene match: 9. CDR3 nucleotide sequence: TGCGCCAGCACATTCGACAGGGTGGCCTATGGCTACACCTTC. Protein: CASTFDRVAYGYTF.

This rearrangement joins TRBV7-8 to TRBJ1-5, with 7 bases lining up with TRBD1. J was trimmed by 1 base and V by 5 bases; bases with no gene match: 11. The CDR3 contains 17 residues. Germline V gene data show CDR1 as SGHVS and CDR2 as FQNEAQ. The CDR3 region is CASSPTYLTGSNQPQHF. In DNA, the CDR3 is TGTGCCAGCAGCCCTACCTATTTGACAGGGAGCAATCAGCCCCAGCATTTT.

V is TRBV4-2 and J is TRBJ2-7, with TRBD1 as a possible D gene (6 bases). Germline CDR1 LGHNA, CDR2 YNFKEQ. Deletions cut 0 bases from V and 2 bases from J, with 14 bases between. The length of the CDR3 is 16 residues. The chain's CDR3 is CASSQEIGQLTYEQYF. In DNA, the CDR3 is TGTGCCAGCAGCCAAGAGATCGGACAGCTAACCTACGAGCAGTACTTC.

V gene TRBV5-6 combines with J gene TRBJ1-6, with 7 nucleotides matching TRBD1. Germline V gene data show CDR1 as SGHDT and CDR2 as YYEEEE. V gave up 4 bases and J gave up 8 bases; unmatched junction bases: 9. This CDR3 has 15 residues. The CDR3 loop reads CASSNPQGRDSPLHF. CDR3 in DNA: TGTGCCAGCAGCAACCCACAGGGGCGGGATTCACCCCTCCACTTT.

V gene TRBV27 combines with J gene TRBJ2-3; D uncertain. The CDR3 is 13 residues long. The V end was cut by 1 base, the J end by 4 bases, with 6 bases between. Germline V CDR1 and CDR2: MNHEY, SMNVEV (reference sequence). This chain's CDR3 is CASSLFPPDTQYF. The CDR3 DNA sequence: TGTGCCAGCAGTTTATTCCCACCAGATACGCAGTATTTT.

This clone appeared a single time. The CDR3 here is CASKGGTGAQDTQYF. The CDR3 region has the DNA TGTGCCAGTAAAGGAGGGACAGGGGCCCAAGATACGCAGTATTTT. The V call is TRBV19, the J call TRBJ2-3; TRBD1 agrees at 10 bases. The CDR3 extends over 15 amino acids. Germline V CDR1 and CDR2: LNHDA, SQIVND (reference sequence). The junction had 9 bases not matched to a gene; V was cut back by 7 bases and J by 5 bases.

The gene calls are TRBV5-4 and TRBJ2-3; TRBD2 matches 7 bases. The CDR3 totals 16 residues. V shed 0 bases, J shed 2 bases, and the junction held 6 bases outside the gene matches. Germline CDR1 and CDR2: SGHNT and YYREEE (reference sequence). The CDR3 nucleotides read TGTGCCAGCAGCTTGGGGGCTAGCGGCCCCACAGATACGCAGTATTTT. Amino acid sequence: CASSLGASGPTDTQYF.

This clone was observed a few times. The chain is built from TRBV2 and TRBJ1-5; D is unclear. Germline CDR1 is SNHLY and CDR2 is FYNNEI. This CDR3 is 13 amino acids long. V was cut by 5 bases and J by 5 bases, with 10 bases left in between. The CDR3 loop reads CASSSTDYQPQHF. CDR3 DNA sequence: TGTGCCAGCAGTTCCACAGATTATCAGCCCCAGCATTTT.

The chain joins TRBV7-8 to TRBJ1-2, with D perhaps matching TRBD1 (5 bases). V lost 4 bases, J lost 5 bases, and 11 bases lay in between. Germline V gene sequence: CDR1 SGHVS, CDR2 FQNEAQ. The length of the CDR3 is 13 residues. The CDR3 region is CASSSQGNYGYTF. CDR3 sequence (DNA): TGTGCCAGCAGCTCCCAGGGAAATTATGGCTACACCTTC.

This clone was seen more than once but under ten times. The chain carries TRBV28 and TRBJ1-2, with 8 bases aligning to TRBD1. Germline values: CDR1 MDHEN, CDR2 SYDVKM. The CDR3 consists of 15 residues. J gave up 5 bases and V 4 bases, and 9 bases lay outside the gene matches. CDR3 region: CASSSGQGAGYGYTF. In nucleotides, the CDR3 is TGTGCCAGCAGTTCCGGCCAGGGGGCAGGGTATGGCTACACCTTC.

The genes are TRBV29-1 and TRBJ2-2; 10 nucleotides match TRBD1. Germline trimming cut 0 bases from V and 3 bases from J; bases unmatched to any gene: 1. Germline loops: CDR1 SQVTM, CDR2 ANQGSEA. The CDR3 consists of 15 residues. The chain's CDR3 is CSVEETGGDTGELFF. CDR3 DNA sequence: TGCAGCGTTGAAGAGACAGGGGGCGACACCGGGGAGCTGTTTTTT.

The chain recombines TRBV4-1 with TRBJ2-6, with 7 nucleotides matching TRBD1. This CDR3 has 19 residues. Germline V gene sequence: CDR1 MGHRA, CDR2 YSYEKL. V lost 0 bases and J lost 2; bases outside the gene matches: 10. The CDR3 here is CASSQDPSGQLTGANVLTF. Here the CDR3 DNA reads TGCGCCAGCAGCCAAGATCCTTCGGGACAGCTGACTGGGGCCAACGTCCTGACTTTC.

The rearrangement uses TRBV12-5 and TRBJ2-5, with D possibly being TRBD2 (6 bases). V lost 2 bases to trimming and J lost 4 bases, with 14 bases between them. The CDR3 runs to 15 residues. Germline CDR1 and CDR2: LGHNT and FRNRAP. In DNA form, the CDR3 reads TGTGCTAGTGGTTTGACCACTAGCAGCGCAGAGACCCAGTACTTC. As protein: CASGLTTSSAETQYF.

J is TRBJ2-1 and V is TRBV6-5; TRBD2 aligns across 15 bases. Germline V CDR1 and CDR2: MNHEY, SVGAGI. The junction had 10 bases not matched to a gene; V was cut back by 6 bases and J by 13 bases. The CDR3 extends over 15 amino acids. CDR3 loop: CASSSRGTSGRKQFF. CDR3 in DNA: TGTGCCAGCAGCTCTAGGGGGACTAGCGGGAGGAAACAGTTCTTC.

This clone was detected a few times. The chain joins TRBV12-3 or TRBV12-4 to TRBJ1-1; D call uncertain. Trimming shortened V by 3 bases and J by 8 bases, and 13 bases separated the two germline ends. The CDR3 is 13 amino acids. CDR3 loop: CASSLVWPPEAFF. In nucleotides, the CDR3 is TGTGCCAGCAGTTTGGTTTGGCCGCCCGAAGCTTTCTTT.

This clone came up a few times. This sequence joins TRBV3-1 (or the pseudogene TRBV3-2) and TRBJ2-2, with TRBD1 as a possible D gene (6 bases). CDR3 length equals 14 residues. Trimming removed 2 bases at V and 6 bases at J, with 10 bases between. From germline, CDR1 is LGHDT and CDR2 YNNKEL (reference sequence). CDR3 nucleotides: TGTGCCAGCAGCCAATACACAGGGCCCGGGGAGCTGTTTTTT. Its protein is CASSQYTGPGELFF.